This TCR beta chain stems from a study of naive and memory T cell subsets. The study's findings and limits: Naive repertoires, especially CD8, held a few larger clonotypes, possibly memory cells re-expressing CD45RA. RNA-based TCR counts may shift with T cell activation and differentiation. From naive to CM, EM and EMRA, diversity decreased and Gini increased.

Both TRBC1 and TRBC2 were covered by a beta constant-region primer of two equimolar oligonucleotides. The ligated cDNA underwent four PCR rounds using SP2 and nested alpha and beta constant-region primers. TCRdb ran MiXCR on the UMI-ligation and nested PCR reads and lists one entry per CDR3 protein. The data show tens of thousands of distinct CDR3 sequences, 9% seen once. The sample holds many counts of this clonotype. Its antigen is still unknown. The source material was naive CD8+ T cells from blood. The receptor comes from a human donor in good health.

The CDR3 DNA reads TGTGCCAGCAGTTTACAAGGGGGGCCCTACGAGCAGTACTTC. This sequence encodes CASSLQGGPYEQYF. J is TRBJ2-7 and V is TRBV27; D might be TRBD1 or TRBD2, each matching 6 bases. Germline CDR1 MNHEY, CDR2 SMNVEV (reference sequence). The CDR3 runs to 14 residues. V was shortened by 2 bases and J by 2 bases, with 10 bases between the two germline ends.